A selection of T cell receptor beta chains follows, all from one sample in a study of human T cells and chemical hapten exposure. TCRdb redid the calling of the 5' RACE reads with MiXCR, one entry per CDR3 protein. The profile shows 130,000 or so distinct CDR3 sequences, around 4% of them singletons. Receptor source: a female donor in good health. Both conserved end residues are part of each CDR3. A D gene is named only where the DNA matches it firmly. The size field reads how often the clone was seen (once, few, many) or a class if it is expanded.

V,size,J,D,CDR3,DNA
TRBV20-1,many,TRBJ1-3,.,CSASIFSGNTIYF,TGCAGTGCTAGCATATTCTCTGGAAACACCATATATTTT
TRBV7-2,few,TRBJ2-2,.,CASSLARANTGELFF,TGTGCCAGCAGCTTAGCCAGGGCGAACACCGGGGAGCTGTTTTTT
TRBV7-2,many,TRBJ2-3,.,CASGRDGGLTDTQYF,TGTGCCAGCGGCAGGGACGGCGGCCTCACAGATACGCAGTATTTT
TRBV10-3,many,TRBJ2-7,.,CAISEKGGPSYEQYF,TGTGCCATCAGTGAGAAGGGGGGTCCCTCCTACGAGCAGTACTTC
TRBV7-2,few,TRBJ1-2,TRBD1,CASSKGQGYGYTF,TGTGCCAGCAGCAAGGGACAGGGCTATGGCTACACCTTC
TRBV6-5,few,TRBJ1-6,.,CASSSARGAGNSPLHF,TGTGCCAGCAGTTCCGCTCGGGGGGCCGGGAATTCACCCCTCCACTTT
TRBV12-3/TRBV12-4,many,TRBJ1-5,.,CASSRGEPNQPQHF,TGTGCCAGCAGTCGAGGGGAACCAAATCAGCCCCAGCATTTT
TRBV27,many,TRBJ2-5,TRBD1,CASSLMGQSETQYF,TGTGCCAGCAGTTTAATGGGACAGTCAGAGACCCAGTACTTC
TRBV3-1,few,TRBJ2-7,TRBD2,CASSLAAGAADEQYF,TGTGCCAGCAGCCTTGCAGCGGGGGCCGCCGACGAGCAGTACTTC
TRBV5-4,many,TRBJ2-1,.,CASSLDTNEQFF,TGTGCCAGCAGCTTGGACACCAATGAGCAGTTCTTC
TRBV28,many,TRBJ2-7,TRBD1,CASSPGTGENEQYF,TGTGCCAGCAGTCCCGGGACAGGGGAAAACGAGCAGTACTTC
TRBV10-3,many,TRBJ2-1,.,CAISELPGRGQFF,TGTGCCATCAGTGAGTTACCGGGGCGTGGGCAGTTCTTC
TRBV28,many,TRBJ2-5,TRBD2,CASSFRTSGGPQETQYF,TGTGCCAGCAGTTTTAGGACTAGCGGGGGGCCCCAAGAGACCCAGTACTTC
TRBV5-1,many,TRBJ2-3,TRBD2,CASSPLAGGLTDTQYF,TGCGCCAGCAGCCCTCTAGCGGGGGGCCTCACAGATACGCAGTATTTT
TRBV28,many,TRBJ2-3,.,CASSFIPYGRNTDTQYF,TGTGCCAGCAGTTTTATCCCATATGGCAGAAACACAGATACGCAGTATTTT
TRBV10-3,many,TRBJ2-1,.,CAISVGAFYNEQFF,TGTGCCATCAGTGTGGGGGCTTTCTACAATGAGCAGTTCTTC